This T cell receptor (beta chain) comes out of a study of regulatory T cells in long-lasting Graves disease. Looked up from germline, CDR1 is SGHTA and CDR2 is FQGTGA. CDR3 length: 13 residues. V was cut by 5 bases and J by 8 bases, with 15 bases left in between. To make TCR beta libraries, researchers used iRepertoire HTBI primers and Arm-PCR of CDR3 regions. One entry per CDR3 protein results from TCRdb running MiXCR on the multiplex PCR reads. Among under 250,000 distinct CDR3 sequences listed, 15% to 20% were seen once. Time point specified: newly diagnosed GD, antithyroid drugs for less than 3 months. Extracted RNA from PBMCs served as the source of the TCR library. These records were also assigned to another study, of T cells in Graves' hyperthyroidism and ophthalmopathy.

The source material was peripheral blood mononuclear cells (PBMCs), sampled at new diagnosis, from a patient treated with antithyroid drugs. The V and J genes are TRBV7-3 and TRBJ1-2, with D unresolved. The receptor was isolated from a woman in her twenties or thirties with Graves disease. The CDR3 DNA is TGTGCCAGCAGCCCTCGGCGCTCTGAGGGCTACACCTTC. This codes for CASSPRRSEGYTF.